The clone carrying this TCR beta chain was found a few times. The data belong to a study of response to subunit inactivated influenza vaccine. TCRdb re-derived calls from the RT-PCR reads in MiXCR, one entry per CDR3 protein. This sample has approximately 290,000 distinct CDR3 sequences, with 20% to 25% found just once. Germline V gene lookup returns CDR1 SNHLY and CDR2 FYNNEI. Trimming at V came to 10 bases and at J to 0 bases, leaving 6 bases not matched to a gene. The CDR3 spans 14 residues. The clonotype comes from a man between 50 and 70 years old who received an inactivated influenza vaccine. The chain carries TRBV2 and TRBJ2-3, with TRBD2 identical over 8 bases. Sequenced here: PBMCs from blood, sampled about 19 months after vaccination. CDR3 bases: TGTGCCACCAAGCGGGGGCCTAGCACAGATACGCAGTATTTT. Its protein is CATKRGPSTDTQYF.